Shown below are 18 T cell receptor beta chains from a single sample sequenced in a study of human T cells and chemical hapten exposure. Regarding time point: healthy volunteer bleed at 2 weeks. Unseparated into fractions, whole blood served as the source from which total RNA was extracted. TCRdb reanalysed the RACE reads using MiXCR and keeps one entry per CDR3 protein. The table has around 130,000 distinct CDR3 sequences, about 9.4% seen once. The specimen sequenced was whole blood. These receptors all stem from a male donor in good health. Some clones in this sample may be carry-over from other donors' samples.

This CDR3 reads CASSLPGNNEQFF. CDR3 nucleotide sequence: TGTGCCAGCAGCTTGCCAGGGAACAATGAGCAGTTCTTC. The chain joins TRBV5-4 to TRBJ2-1; D might be TRBD1 (5 bases). CDR1 SGHNT and CDR2 YYREEE come from the germline V gene (reference sequence). This CDR3 is 13 amino acids long. Trimming left V 1 base short and J 5 bases short, with 7 bases between.

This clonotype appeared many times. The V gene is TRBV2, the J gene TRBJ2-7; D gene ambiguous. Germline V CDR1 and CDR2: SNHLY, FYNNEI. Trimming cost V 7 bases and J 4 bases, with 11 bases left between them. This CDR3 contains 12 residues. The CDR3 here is CASNVPQYEQYF. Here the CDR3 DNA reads TGTGCCAGCAACGTTCCACAATACGAGCAGTACTTC.

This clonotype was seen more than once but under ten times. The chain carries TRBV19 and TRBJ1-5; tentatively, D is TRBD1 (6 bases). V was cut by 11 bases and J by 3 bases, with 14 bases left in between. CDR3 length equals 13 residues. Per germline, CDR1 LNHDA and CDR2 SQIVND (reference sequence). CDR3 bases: TGTGCCGTGGGGGGGGGCTACAATCAGCCCCAGCATTTT. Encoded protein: CAVGGGYNQPQHF.

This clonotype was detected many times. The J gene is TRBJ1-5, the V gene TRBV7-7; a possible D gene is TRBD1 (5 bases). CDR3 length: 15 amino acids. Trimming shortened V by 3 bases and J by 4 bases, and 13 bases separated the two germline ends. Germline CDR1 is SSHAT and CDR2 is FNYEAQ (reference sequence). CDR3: CASSFSEHRNQPQHF. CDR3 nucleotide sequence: TGTGCCAGCAGCTTTTCCGAACACAGGAATCAGCCCCAGCATTTT.

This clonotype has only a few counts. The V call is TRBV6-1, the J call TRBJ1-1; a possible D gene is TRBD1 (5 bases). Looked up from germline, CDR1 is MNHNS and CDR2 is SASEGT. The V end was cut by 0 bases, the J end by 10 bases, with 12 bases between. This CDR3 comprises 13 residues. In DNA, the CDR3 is TGTGCCAGCAGTGAAGCGGCGGGGCCCGCAGCTTTCTTT. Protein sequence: CASSEAAGPAAFF.

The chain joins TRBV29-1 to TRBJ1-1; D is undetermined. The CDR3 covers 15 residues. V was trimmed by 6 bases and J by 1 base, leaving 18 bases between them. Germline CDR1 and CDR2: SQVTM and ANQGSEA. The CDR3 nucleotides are TGCAGCGTACCCCTGGGCGGGCAGCCGAACACTGAAGCTTTCTTT. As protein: CSVPLGGQPNTEAFF.

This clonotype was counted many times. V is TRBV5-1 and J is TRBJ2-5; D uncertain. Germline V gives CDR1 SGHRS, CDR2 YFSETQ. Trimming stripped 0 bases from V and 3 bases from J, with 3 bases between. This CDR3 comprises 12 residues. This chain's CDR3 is CASSLDEETQYF. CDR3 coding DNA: TGCGCCAGCAGCTTGGACGAAGAGACCCAGTACTTC.

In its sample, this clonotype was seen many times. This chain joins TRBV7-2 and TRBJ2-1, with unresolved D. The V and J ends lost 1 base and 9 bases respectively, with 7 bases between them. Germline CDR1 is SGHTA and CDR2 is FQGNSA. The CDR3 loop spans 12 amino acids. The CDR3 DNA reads TGTGCCAGCAGCTTAGGGAGCAGTGAGCAGTTCTTC. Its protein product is CASSLGSSEQFF.

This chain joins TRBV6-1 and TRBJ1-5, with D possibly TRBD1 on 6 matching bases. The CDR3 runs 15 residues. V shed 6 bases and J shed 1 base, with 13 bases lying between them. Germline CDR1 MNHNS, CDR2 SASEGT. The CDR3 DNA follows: TGTGCCAGCAGCCTGGGACAAATAAGCAATCAGCCCCAGCATTTT. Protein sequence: CASSLGQISNQPQHF.

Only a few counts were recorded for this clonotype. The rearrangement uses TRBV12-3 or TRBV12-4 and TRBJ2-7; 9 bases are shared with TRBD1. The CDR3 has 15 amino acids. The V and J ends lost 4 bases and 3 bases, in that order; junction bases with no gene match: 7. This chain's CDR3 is CASSSPGTGLYEQYF. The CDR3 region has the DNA TGTGCCAGCAGTTCCCCCGGGACAGGGCTCTACGAGCAGTACTTC.

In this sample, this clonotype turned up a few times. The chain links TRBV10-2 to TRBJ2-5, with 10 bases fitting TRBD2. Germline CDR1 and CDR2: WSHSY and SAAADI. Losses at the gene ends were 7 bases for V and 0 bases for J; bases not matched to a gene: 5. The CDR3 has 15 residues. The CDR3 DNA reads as TGCGCCAGCAATACCGGGACTAGCGACCAAGAGACCCAGTACTTC. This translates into CASNTGTSDQETQYF.

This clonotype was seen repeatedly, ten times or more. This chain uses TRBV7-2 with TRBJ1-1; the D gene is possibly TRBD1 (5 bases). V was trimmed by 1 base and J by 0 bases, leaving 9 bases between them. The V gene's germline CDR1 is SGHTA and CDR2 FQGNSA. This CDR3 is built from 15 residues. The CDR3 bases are TGTGCCAGCAGCTTAGGAGACAGATTGAACACTGAAGCTTTCTTT. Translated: CASSLGDRLNTEAFF.

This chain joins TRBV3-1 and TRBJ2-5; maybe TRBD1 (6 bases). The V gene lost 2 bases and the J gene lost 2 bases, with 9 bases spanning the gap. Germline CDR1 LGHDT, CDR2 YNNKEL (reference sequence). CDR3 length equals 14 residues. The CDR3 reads CASSQLGTQETQYF. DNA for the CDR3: TGTGCCAGCAGCCAACTAGGGACACAAGAGACCCAGTACTTC.

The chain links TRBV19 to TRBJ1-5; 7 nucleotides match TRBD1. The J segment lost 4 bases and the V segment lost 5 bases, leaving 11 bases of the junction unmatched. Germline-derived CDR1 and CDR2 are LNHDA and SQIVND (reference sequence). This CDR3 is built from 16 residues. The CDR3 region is CASSLPGQRTNQPQHF. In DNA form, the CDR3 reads TGTGCCAGTAGTTTACCGGGACAGCGGACAAATCAGCCCCAGCATTTT. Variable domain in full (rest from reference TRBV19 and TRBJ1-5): DGGITQSPKYLFRKEGQNVTLSCEQNLNHDAMYWYRQDPGQGLRLIYYSQIVNDFQKGDIAEGYSVSREKKESFPLTVTSAQKNPTAFYLCASSLPGQRTNQPQHFGDGTRLSIL.

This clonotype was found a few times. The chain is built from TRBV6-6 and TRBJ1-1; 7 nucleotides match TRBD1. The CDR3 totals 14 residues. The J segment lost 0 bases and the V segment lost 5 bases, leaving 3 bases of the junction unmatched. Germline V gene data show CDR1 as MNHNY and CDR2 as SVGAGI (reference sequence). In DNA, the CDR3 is TGTGCCAGCAGTACAGGGGTGATGAACACTGAAGCTTTCTTT. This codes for CASSTGVMNTEAFF.

This CDR3 is CASSPSSGPQYLTGELFF. The CDR3 region has the DNA TGTGCCAGCAGCCCCTCCAGCGGGCCTCAATACCTCACCGGGGAGCTGTTTTTT. The rearrangement links TRBV7-9 to TRBJ2-2, with D maybe TRBD2 (6 bases). Germline CDR1 and CDR2: SEHNR and FQNEAQ (reference sequence). Trimming cost V 5 bases and J 4 bases, with 23 bases left between them. There are 18 residues in the CDR3. The full variable domain, completed using reference TRBV7-9 and TRBJ2-2, is DTGVSQNPRHKITKRGQNVTFRCDPISEHNRLYWYRQTLGQGPEFLTYFQNEAQLEKSRLLSDRFSAERPKGSFSTLEIQRTEQGDSAMYLCASSPSSGPQYLTGELFFGEGSRLTVL.

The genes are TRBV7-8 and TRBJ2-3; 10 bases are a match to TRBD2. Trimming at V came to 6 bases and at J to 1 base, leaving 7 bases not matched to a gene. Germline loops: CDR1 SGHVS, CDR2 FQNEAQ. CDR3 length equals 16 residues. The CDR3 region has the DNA TGTGCCAGCAGAGAAGCCGGGACTAGCGGCACAGATACGCAGTATTTT. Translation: CASREAGTSGTDTQYF.

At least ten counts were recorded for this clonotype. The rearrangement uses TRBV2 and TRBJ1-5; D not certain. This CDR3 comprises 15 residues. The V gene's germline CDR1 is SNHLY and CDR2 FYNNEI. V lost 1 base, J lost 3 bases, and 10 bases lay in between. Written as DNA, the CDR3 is TGTGCCAGCAGTGAAGATGCAGGTCCCAATCAGCCCCAGCATTTT. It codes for CASSEDAGPNQPQHF.